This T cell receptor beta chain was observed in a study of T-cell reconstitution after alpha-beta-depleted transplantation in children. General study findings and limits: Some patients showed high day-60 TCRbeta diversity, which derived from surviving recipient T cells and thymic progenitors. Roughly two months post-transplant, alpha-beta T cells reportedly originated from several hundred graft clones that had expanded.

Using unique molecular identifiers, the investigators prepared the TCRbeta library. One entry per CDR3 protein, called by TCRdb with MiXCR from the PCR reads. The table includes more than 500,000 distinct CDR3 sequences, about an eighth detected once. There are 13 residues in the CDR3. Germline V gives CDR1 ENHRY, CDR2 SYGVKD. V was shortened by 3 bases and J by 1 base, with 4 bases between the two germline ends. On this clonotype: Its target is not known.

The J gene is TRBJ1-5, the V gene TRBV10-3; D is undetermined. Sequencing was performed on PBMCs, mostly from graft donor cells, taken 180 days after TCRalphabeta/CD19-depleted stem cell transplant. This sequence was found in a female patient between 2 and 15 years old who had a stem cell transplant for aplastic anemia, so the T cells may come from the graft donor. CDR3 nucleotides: TGTGCCATCAGTGAAAACAGCAATCAGCCCCAGCATTTT. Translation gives CAISENSNQPQHF.